The clone carrying this T cell receptor (beta chain) was found a few times. No antigen is known for it. Sample barcodes and UMIs were carried by the TCR alpha and TCR beta cDNA libraries that 5'RACE generated with constant-segment primers. MiXCR, run by TCRdb on the 5' RACE reads, gives a single entry per CDR3 protein. The table records around 200,000 distinct CDR3 sequences, 25% to 35% of them present only once. The source of the sample is a study of T-cell memory formation after mild COVID-19. Study at large: TCR clusters were mostly confined to one donor each. Study findings and constraints: Clones shrinking from day 15 to 85 showed even CD4/CD8 mixes; later expanders tilted CD4+. Clones from the second wave (peaking day 37) had unconfirmed SARS-CoV-2 specificity.

The receptor's source is an adult woman who had mild COVID-19 (a few samples of this study predate the infection). Cell type and time point are not known. Material: PBMCs or a T cell subset sorted from them (not recorded which).

The CDR3 region has the DNA TGTGCCAGCAGCGCCACCCCGCAGGGGAATGAGCAGTTCTTC. The encoded protein is CASSATPQGNEQFF. The genes are TRBV5-6 and TRBJ2-1, with D possibly matching TRBD1 (6 bases). The CDR3 has 14 residues. V was pared by 4 bases and J by 7 bases, with 15 bases between. Germline CDR1 reads SGHDT; CDR2 reads YYEEEE.